A single sample is the source of the 30 T cell receptor beta chains below, sequenced in a study of cytomegalovirus exposure and HLA in healthy donors. Amplification used 60 Vbeta primers and 13 Jbeta primers. Clones were read by immunoSEQ multiplex PCR, and TCRdb kept only the in-frame ones, dropping some. The data hold around 190,000 clones, with roughly 87% observed a single time. Sequencing was carried out using PBMCs. The receptors stem from a boy aged 2-9 years in good health and CMV-seronegative.

This chain links TRBV28 with TRBJ2-1; 12 bases align to TRBD1. The CDR3 totals 16 residues. Germline V gene sequence: CDR1 MDHEN, CDR2 SYDVKM. J was trimmed by 9 bases and V by 5 bases; bases with no gene match: 11. The DNA for the CDR3 is TGTGCCAGCAGTGCCGCCGGGACAGGGGGCACGTTTGAGCAGTTCTTC. This codes for CASSAAGTGGTFEQFF.

J is TRBJ1-2 and V is TRBV29-1; 8 nucleotides align to TRBD1. With 6 bases clipped from V and 6 bases from J, the junction kept 6 bases outside the gene matches. The germline V gene encodes CDR1 SQVTM and CDR2 ANQGSEA. There are 12 residues in the CDR3. In DNA form, the CDR3 reads TGCAGCGTAGCGACAGGGGAACATGGCTACACCTTC. Residues: CSVATGEHGYTF.

The CDR3 sequence is CASSFLRFNGYTF. The CDR3 coding sequence is TGTGCCAGCAGTTTCTTGAGGTTCAATGGCTACACCTTC. V gene TRBV27 combines with J gene TRBJ1-2; D ambiguous. Germline V gene sequence: CDR1 MNHEY, CDR2 SMNVEV (reference sequence). There are 13 residues in the CDR3. Deletions cut 3 bases from V and 6 bases from J, with 11 bases between.

This clone was observed a handful of times. V gene TRBV6-4 combines with J gene TRBJ2-1; TRBD2 is a possible D gene (5 bases). The CDR3 covers 17 residues. Looked up from germline, CDR1 is MRHNA and CDR2 is SNTAGT. The germline V and J ends were trimmed by 2 bases and 8 bases, with 22 bases remaining between them. CDR3 DNA: TGTGCCAGCAGTGACCTACTAGACAACTACCCTACACATGAGCAGTTCTTC. It encodes CASSDLLDNYPTHEQFF.

The rearrangement links TRBV7-9 to TRBJ2-7, with D tentatively TRBD1 (6 bases). The CDR3 loop spans 12 amino acids. Per the germline V gene, CDR1 is SEHNR and CDR2 is FQNEAQ (reference sequence). Trimming cost V 3 bases and J 6 bases, with 9 bases left between them. CDR3 coding DNA: TGTGCCAGCAGCTTCGAAGGGGGCGAGCAGTACTTC. Translating it yields CASSFEGGEQYF.

CDR3 region: CAISDLQGPPQHF. CDR3 in DNA: TGTGCCATCAGTGATCTTCAGGGGCCCCCCCAGCATTTT. The rearrangement links TRBV10-3 to TRBJ1-5; TRBD1 is a possible D gene (6 bases). CDR1 ENHRY and CDR2 SYGVKD come from the germline V gene. This CDR3 has 13 amino acids. V was shortened by 3 bases and J by 10 bases, with 13 bases between the two germline ends.

CDR3 amino acids: CASSPTSGGRGTQYF. CDR3 coding DNA: TGTGCCAGCAGCCCTACTAGCGGGGGTCGGGGGACCCAGTACTTC. The rearrangement links TRBV7-2 to TRBJ2-5, with TRBD2 matching 11 bases. The CDR3 has 15 amino acids. Trimming took 5 bases from V and 7 from J; bases not matched to a gene: 9. Per germline, CDR1 SGHTA and CDR2 FQGNSA. The complete variable domain, with remaining parts taken from reference TRBV7-2 and TRBJ2-5, reads GAGVSQSPSNKVTEKGKDVELRCDPISGHTALYWYRQSLGQGLEFLIYFQGNSAPDKSGLPSDRFSAERTGGSVSTLTIQRTQQEDSAVYLCASSPTSGGRGTQYFGPGTRLLVL.

In this sample, this clone turned up a few times. The rearrangement links TRBV19 to TRBJ1-3; TRBD1 is a possible D gene (6 bases). V was shortened by 9 bases and J by 4 bases, with 16 bases between the two germline ends. Germline V gene lookup returns CDR1 LNHDA and CDR2 SQIVND (reference sequence). The length of the CDR3 is 14 residues. DNA for the CDR3: TGTGCCAGGGGGGGGGCAGGGCCCGGAAACACCATATATTTT. This sequence encodes CARGGAGPGNTIYF.

This clone has more than one count but fewer than ten. This rearrangement joins TRBV10-3 to TRBJ1-1, with D tentatively TRBD1 (5 bases). Between the trimmed V and J ends, which lost 2 bases and 3 bases, there was a span of 10 bases. Germline CDR1 reads ENHRY; CDR2 reads SYGVKD. The CDR3 covers 14 residues. CDR3 bases: TGTGCCATCAGTGAGCAGGGAGGGGACACTGAAGCTTTCTTT. It encodes CAISEQGGDTEAFF.

This chain uses TRBV28 with TRBJ2-5, with TRBD2 matching over 7 bases. The CDR3 totals 15 residues. The trim removed 3 bases at V and 4 bases at J, leaving 8 bases unmatched. The V gene's germline CDR1 is MDHEN and CDR2 SYDVKM. As DNA, the CDR3 is TGTGCCAGCAGTTTCTCCCGGGGGGTTTCAGAGACCCAGTACTTC. Translated, it gives CASSFSRGVSETQYF.

The chain has TRBV18 and TRBJ2-7; D may be TRBD1 (5 bases). Per germline, CDR1 KGHSH and CDR2 LQKENI. V dropped 3 bases and J dropped 3 bases, with 6 bases sitting between them. The CDR3 runs to 12 residues. The CDR3 region is CASSPDSYEQYF. Written as DNA, the CDR3 is TGTGCCAGCTCACCCGACAGCTACGAGCAGTACTTC. The variable domain in full, completed from reference TRBV18 and TRBJ2-7, reads NAGVMQNPRHLVRRRGQEARLRCSPMKGHSHVYWYRQLPEEGLKFMVYLQKENIIDESGMPKERFSAEFPKEGPSILRIQQVVRGDSAAYFCASSPDSYEQYFGPGTRLTVT.

This chain connects TRBV6-5 to TRBJ1-2; D ambiguous. Germline V gene sequence: CDR1 MNHEY, CDR2 SVGAGI. The CDR3 consists of 14 residues. The V end was cut by 7 bases, the J end by 4 bases, with 16 bases between. The CDR3 region is CASTPSGVSYGYTF. CDR3 nucleotide sequence: TGTGCCAGCACCCCGTCCGGAGTAAGCTATGGCTACACCTTC.

The V gene is TRBV7-8, the J gene TRBJ1-6; a weak D match, TRBD1 (6 bases). The CDR3 spans 16 residues. The germline gives CDR1 SGHVS, CDR2 FQNEAQ. V was shortened by 2 bases and J by 11 bases, with 19 bases between the two germline ends. CDR3 residues: CASSLTGGARSTPLHF. The CDR3 nucleotides are TGTGCCAGCAGCTTAACCGGGGGGGCACGGAGTACACCCCTCCACTTT.

On this clone: Additional DNA sequences in this sample encode the identical CDR3. The rearrangement links TRBV27 to TRBJ2-2, with unresolved D. V shed 0 bases and J shed 5 bases, with 4 bases lying between them. This CDR3 is built from 13 residues. Germline V lookup: CDR1 MNHEY, CDR2 SMNVEV (reference sequence). CDR3 DNA: TGTGCCAGCAGTTTATCGCGGACCGGGGAGCTGTTTTTT. The encoded protein is CASSLSRTGELFF.

The rearrangement links TRBV5-6 to TRBJ2-7, with 9 bases lining up with TRBD1. V dropped 3 bases and J dropped 6; count of bases not matched to a gene: 10. In germline, CDR1 is SGHDT, CDR2 YYEEEE. The CDR3 sequence is 15 residues long. The chain's CDR3 is CASSWTGTGSGEQYF. Here the CDR3 DNA reads TGTGCCAGCAGCTGGACCGGGACAGGGTCTGGCGAGCAGTACTTC.

This chain uses TRBV7-3 with TRBJ2-1, with TRBD2 matching over 10 bases. This CDR3 is built from 17 residues. Looked up from germline, CDR1 is SGHTA and CDR2 is FQGTGA. J gave up 8 bases and V 1 base, and 11 bases lay outside the gene matches. The CDR3 DNA reads as TGTGCCAGCAGCTTAAGCAGCGGGGGGGCCGTCGGATATGAGCAGTTCTTC. Encoded protein: CASSLSSGGAVGYEQFF.

The rearrangement links TRBV28 to TRBJ2-3, with TRBD2 matching 7 bases. CDR1 is MDHEN and CDR2 is SYDVKM in the germline V gene. This CDR3 region has 17 residues. The V and J ends lost 1 base and 4 bases, in that order; junction bases with no gene match: 11. For the CDR3, the DNA is TGTGCCAGCAGTTTATTTACCCGGCGGGAGAGTGCAGATACGCAGTATTTT. Protein sequence: CASSLFTRRESADTQYF.

The chain joins TRBV11-2 to TRBJ2-7, with 7 bases identical to TRBD2. Germline loops: CDR1 SGHAT, CDR2 FQNNGV. J was trimmed by 13 bases and V by 1 base; bases with no gene match: 4. The CDR3 runs 11 residues. This CDR3 is CASSLGERDYF. CDR3 DNA: TGTGCCAGCAGCTTAGGAGAGCGGGACTACTTC.

The J gene is TRBJ2-1, the V gene TRBV6-1, with 10 bases that match TRBD2. CDR3 length: 15 amino acids. V shed 3 bases and J 4 bases; nucleotides not matched to a gene: 3. Per germline, CDR1 MNHNS and CDR2 SASEGT. CDR3: CASSDRLAGYNEQFF. CDR3 nucleotide sequence: TGTGCCAGCAGTGACCGACTAGCGGGTTACAATGAGCAGTTCTTC.

A remark on this clone: At one boundary the junction diverges from the germline segment, which might be a read error. The rearrangement joins TRBV28 to TRBJ2-7; 9 bases line up with TRBD1. The germline CDR1 and CDR2 sequences are MDHEN and SYDVKM. The CDR3 extends over 14 amino acids. CDR3 DNA: TGTGCCAGCAGTCCAGGGACAGGGTCCTTCGAGCAGTACTTC. Its protein product is CASSPGTGSFEQYF.

Notes on this clone: In the same sample, other DNA sequences code for this CDR3. This chain links TRBV28 with TRBJ2-7; TRBD1 aligns across 7 bases. This CDR3 is 13 amino acids long. Germline V gives CDR1 MDHEN, CDR2 SYDVKM. Trimming took 5 bases from V and 4 from J; bases not matched to a gene: 5. The CDR3 here is CASSPPTGYEQYF. The DNA of the CDR3 is TGTGCCAGCAGTCCCCCGACAGGGTACGAGCAGTACTTC.

This clone was found a few times. The rearrangement joins TRBV5-1 to TRBJ2-2; the D gene is possibly TRBD1 (6 bases). Germline V gene data show CDR1 as SGHRS and CDR2 as YFSETQ. This CDR3 has 15 residues. V lost 4 bases to trimming and J lost 3 bases, with 13 bases between them. The CDR3 DNA is TGCGCCAGCAGCACACGGACAGCCTACACCGGGGAGCTGTTTTTT. Translating it yields CASSTRTAYTGELFF. The full variable domain, its missing parts supplied by reference TRBV5-1 and TRBJ2-2, is KAGVTQTPRYLIKTRGQQVTLSCSPISGHRSVSWYQQTPGQGLQFLFEYFSETQRNKGNFPGRFSGRQFSNSRSEMNVSTLELGDSALYLCASSTRTAYTGELFFGEGSRLTVL.

This clone has just a few counts. The rearrangement uses TRBV28 and TRBJ2-1; D perhaps matches TRBD1 (7 bases). Germline CDR1 MDHEN, CDR2 SYDVKM. The CDR3 is made up of 17 amino acids. V gave up 4 bases and J gave up 0 bases, with 16 bases separating them. CDR3 amino acids: CASSSTQGRSSYNEQFF. The CDR3, as DNA: TGTGCCAGCAGTTCCACACAGGGGAGGTCCTCCTACAATGAGCAGTTCTTC.

The chain recombines TRBV6-5 with TRBJ1-3, with 7 bases matching TRBD1. The CDR3 is made up of 15 amino acids. Trimming at V came to 5 bases and at J to 0 bases, leaving 4 bases not matched to a gene. Looked up from germline, CDR1 is MNHEY and CDR2 is SVGAGI. This CDR3 is CASSRDSNSGNTIYF. The CDR3 bases are TGTGCCAGCAGTAGGGACAGTAACTCTGGAAACACCATATATTTT.

This clone is a singleton in its sample. This sequence joins TRBV5-1 and TRBJ2-5, with D possibly being TRBD2 (6 bases). V was clipped by 2 bases and J by 3 bases, with 11 bases between them. Germline-derived CDR1 and CDR2 are SGHRS and YFSETQ. The CDR3 runs to 14 residues. In DNA form, the CDR3 reads TGCGCCAGCAGCTTTTTAGCGGCGGAAGAGACCCAGTACTTC. Protein: CASSFLAAEETQYF.

The gene calls are TRBV19 and TRBJ1-6; D is undetermined. The CDR3 contains 14 residues. The germline V and J ends were trimmed by 1 base and 9 bases, with 10 bases remaining between them. The germline V gene has CDR1 LNHDA and CDR2 SQIVND (reference sequence). The CDR3 is CASSIGQLSSPLHF. CDR3 nucleotides: TGTGCCAGTAGTATAGGGCAGTTGTCTTCACCCCTCCACTTT.

The V call is TRBV11-2, the J call TRBJ2-4; the D is unclear. CDR1 SGHAT and CDR2 FQNNGV come from the germline V gene. V shed 5 bases and J shed 0 bases, with 14 bases lying between them. The CDR3 spans 16 residues. The DNA for the CDR3 is TGTGCCAGCAGCACACGACATCATTTAGCCAAAAACATTCAGTACTTC. It translates to CASSTRHHLAKNIQYF. Filled out from reference TRBV11-2 and TRBJ2-4, the complete variable domain reads EAGVAQSPRYKIIEKRQSVAFWCNPISGHATLYWYQQILGQGPKLLIQFQNNGVVDDSQLPKDRFSAERLKGVDSTLKIQPAKLEDSAVYLCASSTRHHLAKNIQYFGAGTRLSVL.

CDR3 DNA sequence: TGTGCCAGCAGCTTAGCGACTAGCGGGGGCCACGAGCAGTACTTC. Protein sequence: CASSLATSGGHEQYF. This chain uses TRBV7-9 with TRBJ2-7, with 12 bases aligning to TRBD2. The CDR3 runs 15 residues. Germline V lookup: CDR1 SEHNR, CDR2 FQNEAQ (reference sequence). Trimming took 0 bases from V and 5 from J; bases not matched to a gene: 2.

V gene TRBV7-9 combines with J gene TRBJ2-5, with a possible D match to TRBD1 (6 bases). The CDR3 is made up of 15 amino acids. CDR1 is SEHNR and CDR2 is FQNEAQ in the germline V gene (reference sequence). V was pared by 5 bases and J by 8 bases, with 21 bases between. The DNA of the CDR3 is TGTGCCAGCAGCCTCACCCTCGAGGGGGAGCGAACCCAGTACTTC. Amino acids: CASSLTLEGERTQYF.

The sample holds a few counts of this clone. This rearrangement joins TRBV30 to TRBJ2-1; D may be TRBD2 (6 bases). Trimming removed 2 bases from V and 10 bases from J, with 15 bases in between. Germline assignment: CDR1 GTSNPN and CDR2 SVGIG (reference sequence). This CDR3 spans 13 amino acids. This CDR3 reads CAWSTGGLPEQFF. The CDR3 nucleotides read TGTGCCTGGAGTACCGGGGGTCTCCCCGAGCAGTTCTTC.